The source of this T cell receptor beta chain is a study of cytomegalovirus exposure and HLA in healthy donors. PCR involved 60 Vbeta and 13 Jbeta primers. Generated by immunoSEQ multiplex PCR, the TCRdb table keeps only in-frame clones and is missing some. The specimen's table records over 75,000 clones. The CDR3 loop spans 15 amino acids. V shed 1 base and J shed 0 bases, with 6 bases lying between them. The germline gives CDR1 LGHNA, CDR2 YSLEER. Whole-study findings and limits: Most TCR sequences showed up rarely, but some public TCRs showed up in many donors. Later, TCR association rates were found to vary by HLA locus, highest for DRB1 and lowest for HLA-C. Near-uniform donor sequencing depth was presumed by presence/absence analyses.

For this clone: No antigen is known for it.

The sequence derives from a girl between 10 and 17 years old in good health and CMV-seropositive. This chain connects TRBV4-3 to TRBJ2-2; a weak D match, TRBD2 (6 bases). The sequencing input was PBMCs. The CDR3 sequence is CASSQGLANTGELFF. The DNA of the CDR3 is TGCGCCAGCAGCCAAGGACTAGCGAACACCGGGGAGCTGTTTTTT.